These 10 T cell receptor beta chains were all obtained from the same sample, sequenced in a study of neurological immune-mediated disorders (dated by TCRdb to between 2018 and 2020). Libraries were built with 5' RACE. TCRdb lists the instrument as Illumina HiSeq 2500. The public sequencing data were trimmed at Q25 with fastp and processed into clonotypes with MiXCR by TCRdb, which kept only in-frame beta chains. A single entry per CDR3 protein holds the most common genes and DNA from its merged rows. Across this sample there are some 65,000 distinct CDR3 sequences, with roughly 5% seen only once. Over 2.5% of the sample belongs to the ten largest clones. The sample comprised PBMCs. The source of these receptors is a woman aged 30 to 39 with multiple sclerosis.

This clonotype was detected many times. The J gene is TRBJ2-2, the V gene TRBV20-1, with D possibly being TRBD1 (6 bases). Trimming took off 2 bases at V and 5 bases at J, with 9 bases between the two ends. The CDR3 length is 13 residues. Germline-derived CDR1 and CDR2 are DFQATT and SNEGSKA (reference sequence). Here the CDR3 DNA reads TGCAGTGCTAGACAGGGGCAAACCGGGGAGCTGTTTTTT. Residues: CSARQGQTGELFF.

This clonotype was seen ten or more times. The CDR3 region is CATGEGTGNQPQHF. DNA of the CDR3: TGTGCCACCGGGGAGGGGACGGGCAATCAGCCCCAGCATTTT. The chain combines TRBV15 with TRBJ1-5, with D perhaps TRBD1 (5 bases). The germline V gene encodes CDR1 LNHNV and CDR2 YYDKDF (reference sequence). Trimming pared 8 bases from V and 2 bases from J, leaving 13 bases between. The CDR3 is 14 amino acids.

This clonotype was counted many times. The CDR3 region is CASSLPQGEQYF. DNA for the CDR3: TGTGCCAGCAGTTTACCGCAGGGAGAGCAGTACTTC. The chain recombines TRBV27 with TRBJ2-7, with a possible D match to TRBD1 (5 bases). Per germline, CDR1 MNHEY and CDR2 SMNVEV (reference sequence). This CDR3 has 12 residues. Trimming cost V 2 bases and J 7 bases, with 9 bases left between them.

This clonotype was detected many times. This chain connects TRBV20-1 to TRBJ2-5, with TRBD1 identical over 8 bases. CDR1 is DFQATT, CDR2 SNEGSKA, per germline (reference sequence). J gave up 2 bases and V 3 bases, and 8 bases lay outside the gene matches. The CDR3 covers 15 residues. The CDR3 loop is CSARPLRQGQETQYF. The CDR3 bases are TGCAGTGCTAGGCCGTTGAGACAGGGGCAAGAGACCCAGTACTTC.

A note on this clonotype: A much larger clone differs by one base, so this may be a read error. The J gene is TRBJ2-1, the V gene TRBV10-3; the D gene is possibly TRBD1 (6 bases). V was pared by 6 bases and J by 6 bases, with 15 bases between. This CDR3 contains 14 residues. CDR1 and CDR2 (germline): ENHRY, SYGVKD. CDR3 loop: CAIRGSRGGNEQFF. CDR3 nucleotides: TGTGCCATCAGGGGGTCTAGAGGGGGCAATGAGCAGTTCTTC.

Ten or more counts support this clonotype. The chain links TRBV20-1 to TRBJ2-7; a weak D match, TRBD1 (6 bases). Trimming took off 2 bases at V and 6 bases at J, with 14 bases between the two ends. Germline lookup yields CDR1 DFQATT and CDR2 SNEGSKA (reference sequence). The CDR3 spans 13 residues. Written as DNA, the CDR3 is TGCAGTGCTAGAAGACAGGCTGGTGGCGAGCAGTACTTC. Encoded protein: CSARRQAGGEQYF.

This clonotype has ten or more counts. V is TRBV4-1 and J is TRBJ2-7, with 11 bases matching TRBD2. Germline CDR1 reads MGHRA; CDR2 reads YSYEKL. Losses at the gene ends were 4 bases for V and 3 bases for J; bases not matched to a gene: 2. The CDR3 length is 14 residues. The CDR3: CASSRGTSGYEQYF. As DNA, the CDR3 is TGCGCCAGCAGCCGGGGGACTAGCGGCTACGAGCAGTACTTC.

This clonotype has at least ten counts. V is TRBV20-1 and J is TRBJ2-3; TRBD1 is a possible D gene (6 bases). Trimming removed 6 bases at V and 5 bases at J, with 9 bases between. The V gene's germline CDR1 is DFQATT and CDR2 SNEGSKA (reference sequence). The CDR3 has 11 residues. The CDR3 region is CSASRGDTQYF. CDR3 nucleotide sequence: TGCAGTGCCAGCAGGGGAGATACGCAGTATTTT.

This clonotype was counted at least ten times. The chain uses TRBV7-8 and TRBJ2-3; D is unresolved. The ends were cut back, 5 bases at V and 14 bases at J, with 14 bases in the middle. The CDR3 has 11 amino acids. The V gene's germline CDR1 is SGHVS and CDR2 FQNEAQ. CDR3 DNA sequence: TGTGCCAGCAGCCTCAGGCCCGAATTGTATTTT. This encodes CASSLRPELYF. The whole variable domain, remainder taken from reference TRBV7-8 and TRBJ2-3, is GAGVSQSPRYKVAKRGQDVALRCDPISGHVSLFWYQQALGQGPEFLTYFQNEAQLDKSGLPSDRFFAERPEGSVSTLKIQRTQQEDSAVYLCASSLRPELYFGPGTRLTVL.

This clonotype was recorded at least ten times. V is TRBV6-6 and J is TRBJ1-5; no clear D. The CDR3 has 13 residues. Germline CDR1 and CDR2: MNHNY and SVGAGI (reference sequence). The V end was cut by 7 bases, the J end by 0 bases, with 7 bases between. CDR3 nucleotide sequence: TGTGCCAGCACCGGGGTTAGCAATCAGCCCCAGCATTTT. Protein product: CASTGVSNQPQHF.